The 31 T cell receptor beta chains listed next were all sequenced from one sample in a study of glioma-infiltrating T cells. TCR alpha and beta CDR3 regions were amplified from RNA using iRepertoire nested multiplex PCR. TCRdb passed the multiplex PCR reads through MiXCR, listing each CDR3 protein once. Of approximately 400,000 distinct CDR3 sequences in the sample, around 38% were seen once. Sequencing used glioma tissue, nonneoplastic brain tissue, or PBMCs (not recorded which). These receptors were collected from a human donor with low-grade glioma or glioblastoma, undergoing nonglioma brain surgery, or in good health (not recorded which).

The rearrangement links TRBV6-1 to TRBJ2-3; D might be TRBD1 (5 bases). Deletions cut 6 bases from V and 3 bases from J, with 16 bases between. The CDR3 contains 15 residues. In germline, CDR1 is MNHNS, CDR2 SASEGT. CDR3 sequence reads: CASSKDQRGTDTQYF. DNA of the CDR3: TGTGCCAGCAGCAAGGACCAAAGGGGTACAGATACGCAGTATTTT.

The CDR3 coding sequence is TGCGCCAGCAGCCAGGTAGAGGCGGGGACCTACGAGCAGTACTTC. Its translation: CASSQVEAGTYEQYF. The V call is TRBV5-1, the J call TRBJ2-7; tentative D call: TRBD2 (6 bases). V dropped 4 bases and J dropped 2 bases, with 16 bases sitting between them. The CDR3 spans 15 residues. Germline values: CDR1 SGHRS, CDR2 YFSETQ.

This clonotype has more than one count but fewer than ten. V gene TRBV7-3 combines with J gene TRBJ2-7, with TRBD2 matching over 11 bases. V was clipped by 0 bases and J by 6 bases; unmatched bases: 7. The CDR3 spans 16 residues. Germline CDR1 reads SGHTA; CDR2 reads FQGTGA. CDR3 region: CASSLTKLAGGPEQYF. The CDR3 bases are TGTGCCAGCAGCTTAACGAAGCTAGCGGGAGGTCCCGAGCAGTACTTC.

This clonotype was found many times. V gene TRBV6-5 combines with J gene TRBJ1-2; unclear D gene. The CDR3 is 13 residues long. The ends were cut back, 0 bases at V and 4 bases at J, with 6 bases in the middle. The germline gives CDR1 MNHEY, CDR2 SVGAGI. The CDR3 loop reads CASSYSTSYGYTF. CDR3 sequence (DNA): TGTGCCAGCAGTTACTCGACGTCCTATGGCTACACCTTC.

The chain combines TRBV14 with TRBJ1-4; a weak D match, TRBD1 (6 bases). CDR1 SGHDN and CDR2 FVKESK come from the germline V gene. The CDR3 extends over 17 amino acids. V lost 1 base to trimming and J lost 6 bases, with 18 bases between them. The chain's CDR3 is CASSQGFPDSYYEKLFF. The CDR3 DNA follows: TGTGCCAGCAGCCAAGGATTCCCGGACAGTTACTATGAAAAACTGTTTTTT.

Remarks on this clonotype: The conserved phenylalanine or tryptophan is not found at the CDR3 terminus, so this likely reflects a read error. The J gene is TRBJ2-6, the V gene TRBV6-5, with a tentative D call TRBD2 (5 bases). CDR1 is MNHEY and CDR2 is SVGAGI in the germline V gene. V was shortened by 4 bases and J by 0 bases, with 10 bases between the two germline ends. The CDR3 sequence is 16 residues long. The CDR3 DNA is TGTGCCAGCAGTTTTCGGGGTGGCTCTGGGGCCAACGTCCTGACTTTA. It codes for CASSFRGGSGANVLTL.

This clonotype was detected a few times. This CDR3 is CASSQDLRLDTQYF. CDR3 DNA sequence: TGCGCCAGCAGCCAAGATCTTCGCCTAGATACGCAGTATTTT. The V call is TRBV4-3, the J call TRBJ2-3; D remains unclear. Germline-derived CDR1 and CDR2 are LGHNA and YSLEER. This CDR3 has 14 residues. Trimming removed 0 bases from V and 5 bases from J, with 9 bases in between.

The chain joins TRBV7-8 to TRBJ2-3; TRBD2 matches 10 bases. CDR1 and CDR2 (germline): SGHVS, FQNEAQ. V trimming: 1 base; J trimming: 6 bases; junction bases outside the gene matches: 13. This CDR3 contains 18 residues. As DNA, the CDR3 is TGTGCCAGCAGCTTAGGGCTTTCAGCGGGAGGGCCGGGTGATACGCAGTATTTT. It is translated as CASSLGLSAGGPGDTQYF.

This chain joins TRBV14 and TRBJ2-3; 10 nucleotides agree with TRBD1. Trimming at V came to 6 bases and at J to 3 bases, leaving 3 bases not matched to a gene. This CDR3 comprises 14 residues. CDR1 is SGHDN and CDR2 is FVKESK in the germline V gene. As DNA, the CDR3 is TGTGCCAGCAGTAGGACAGGGGGGACAGATACGCAGTATTTT. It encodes CASSRTGGTDTQYF.

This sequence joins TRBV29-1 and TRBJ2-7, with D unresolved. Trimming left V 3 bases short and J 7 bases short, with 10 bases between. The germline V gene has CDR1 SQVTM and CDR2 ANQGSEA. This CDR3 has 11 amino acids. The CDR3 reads CSVEATEEQYF. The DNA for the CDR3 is TGCAGCGTTGAGGCCACGGAAGAGCAGTACTTC.

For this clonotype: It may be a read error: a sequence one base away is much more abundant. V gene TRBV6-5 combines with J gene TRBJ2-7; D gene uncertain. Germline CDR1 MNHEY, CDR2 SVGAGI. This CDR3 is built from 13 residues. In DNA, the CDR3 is TGTGCCAGCAGTTACTCCCCTGCATACGGGCAGTACTTC. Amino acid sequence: CASSYSPAYGQYF.

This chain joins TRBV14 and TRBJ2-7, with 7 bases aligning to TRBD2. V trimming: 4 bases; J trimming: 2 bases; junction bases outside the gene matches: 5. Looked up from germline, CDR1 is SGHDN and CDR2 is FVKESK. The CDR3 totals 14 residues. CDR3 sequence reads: CASSLLADPYEQYF. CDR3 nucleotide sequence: TGTGCCAGCAGCCTCCTAGCGGATCCCTACGAGCAGTACTTC.

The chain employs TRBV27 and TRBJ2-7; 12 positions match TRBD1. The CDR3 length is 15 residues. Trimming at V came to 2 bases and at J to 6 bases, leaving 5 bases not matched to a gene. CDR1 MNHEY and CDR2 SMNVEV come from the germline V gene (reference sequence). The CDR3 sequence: CASSLGGQGASEQYF. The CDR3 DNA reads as TGTGCCAGCAGTTTAGGGGGACAGGGGGCTTCCGAGCAGTACTTC.

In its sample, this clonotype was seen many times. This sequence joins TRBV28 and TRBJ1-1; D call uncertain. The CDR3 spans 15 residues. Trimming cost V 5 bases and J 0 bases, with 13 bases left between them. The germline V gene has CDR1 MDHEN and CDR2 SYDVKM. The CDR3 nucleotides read TGTGCCAGCAGTCTCCCCTCGGGTATGAACACTGAAGCTTTCTTT. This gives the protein CASSLPSGMNTEAFF.

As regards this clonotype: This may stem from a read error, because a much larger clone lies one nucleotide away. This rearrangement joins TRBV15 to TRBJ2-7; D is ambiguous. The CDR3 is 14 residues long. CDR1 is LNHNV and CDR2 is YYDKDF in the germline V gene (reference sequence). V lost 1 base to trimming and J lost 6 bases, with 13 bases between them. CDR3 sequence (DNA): TGTGCCACCAGCAGAGGTAGTCATGCAGGCGAGCAGTACTTC. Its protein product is CATSRGSHAGEQYF.

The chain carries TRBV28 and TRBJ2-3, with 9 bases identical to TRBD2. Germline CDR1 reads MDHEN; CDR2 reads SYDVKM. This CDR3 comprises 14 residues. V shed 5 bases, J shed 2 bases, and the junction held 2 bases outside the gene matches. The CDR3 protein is CASSRTSATDTQYF. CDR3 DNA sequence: TGTGCCAGCAGTAGGACTAGCGCCACAGATACGCAGTATTTT.

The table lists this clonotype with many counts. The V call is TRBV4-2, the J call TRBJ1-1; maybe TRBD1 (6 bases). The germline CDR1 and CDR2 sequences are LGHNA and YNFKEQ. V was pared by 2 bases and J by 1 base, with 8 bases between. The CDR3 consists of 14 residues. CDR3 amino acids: CASSQPGQNTEAFF. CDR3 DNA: TGTGCCAGCAGCCAACCGGGACAGAACACTGAAGCTTTCTTT.

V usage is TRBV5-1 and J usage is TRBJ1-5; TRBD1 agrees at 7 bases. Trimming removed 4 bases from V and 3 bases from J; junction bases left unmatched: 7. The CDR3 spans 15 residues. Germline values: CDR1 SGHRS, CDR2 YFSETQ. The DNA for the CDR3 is TGCGCCAGCAGCCTCCAGGGACAGCCCAATCAGCCCCAGCATTTT. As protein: CASSLQGQPNQPQHF. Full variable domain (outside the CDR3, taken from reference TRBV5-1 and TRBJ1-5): KAGVTQTPRYLIKTRGQQVTLSCSPISGHRSVSWYQQTPGQGLQFLFEYFSETQRNKGNFPGRFSGRQFSNSRSEMNVSTLELGDSALYLCASSLQGQPNQPQHFGDGTRLSIL.

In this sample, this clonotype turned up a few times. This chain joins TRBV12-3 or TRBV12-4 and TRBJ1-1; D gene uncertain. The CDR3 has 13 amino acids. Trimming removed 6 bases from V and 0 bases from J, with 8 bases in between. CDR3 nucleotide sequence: TGTGCCAGCAGGGACCAGATGAACACTGAAGCTTTCTTT. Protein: CASRDQMNTEAFF.

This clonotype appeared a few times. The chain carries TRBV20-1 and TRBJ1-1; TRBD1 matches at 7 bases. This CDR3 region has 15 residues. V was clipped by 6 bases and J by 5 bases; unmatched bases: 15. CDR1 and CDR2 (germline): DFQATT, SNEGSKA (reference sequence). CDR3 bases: TGCAGTGCCCAACCTCCCACGGGACAGTCAACTGAAGCTTTCTTT. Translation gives CSAQPPTGQSTEAFF.

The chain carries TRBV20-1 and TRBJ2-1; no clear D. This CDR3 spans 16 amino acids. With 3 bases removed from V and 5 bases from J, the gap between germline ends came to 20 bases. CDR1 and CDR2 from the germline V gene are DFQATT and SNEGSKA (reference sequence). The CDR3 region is CSARDVRARPHNEQFF. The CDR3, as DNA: TGCAGTGCTAGGGACGTTAGAGCCCGTCCCCACAATGAGCAGTTCTTC.

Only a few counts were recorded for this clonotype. CDR3 in DNA: TGTGCCAGCAGCTTAACGGCTAGCGGGAGAAAGGATGAGCAGTTCTTC. It yields the protein CASSLTASGRKDEQFF. V and J are TRBV7-3 and TRBJ2-1; 10 nucleotides align to TRBD2. CDR3 length: 16 residues. J gave up 8 bases and V 0 bases, and 7 bases lay outside the gene matches. Germline CDR1 SGHTA, CDR2 FQGTGA.

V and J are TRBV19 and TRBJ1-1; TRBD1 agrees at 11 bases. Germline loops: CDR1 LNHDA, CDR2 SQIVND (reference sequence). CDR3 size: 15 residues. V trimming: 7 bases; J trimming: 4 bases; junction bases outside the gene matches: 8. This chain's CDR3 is CASTPGQGAGTEAFF. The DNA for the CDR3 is TGTGCCAGTACCCCAGGACAGGGGGCTGGCACTGAAGCTTTCTTT.

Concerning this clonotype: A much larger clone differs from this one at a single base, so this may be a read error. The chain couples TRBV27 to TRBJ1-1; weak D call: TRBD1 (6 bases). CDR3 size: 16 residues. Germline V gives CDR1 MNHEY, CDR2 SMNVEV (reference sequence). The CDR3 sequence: CASILQPGASRTGAFF. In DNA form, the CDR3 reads TGTGCCAGCATTTTACAACCGGGGGCCTCAAGGACTGGAGCTTTCTTT.

CDR3 protein: CASSERALPGTEAFF. CDR3 DNA sequence: TGTGCCAGCAGTGAAAGGGCACTCCCGGGCACTGAAGCTTTCTTT. The genes are TRBV2 and TRBJ1-1; no firm D call. Germline V gene data show CDR1 as SNHLY and CDR2 as FYNNEI. The CDR3 runs 15 residues. Trimming took 2 bases from V and 4 from J, leaving 14 bases between them.

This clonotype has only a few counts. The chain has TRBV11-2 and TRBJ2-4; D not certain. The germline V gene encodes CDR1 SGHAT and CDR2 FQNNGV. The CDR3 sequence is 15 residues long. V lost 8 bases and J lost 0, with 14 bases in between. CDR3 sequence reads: CASGEGPRAKNIQYF. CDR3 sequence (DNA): TGTGCCAGCGGCGAAGGGCCCAGAGCCAAAAACATTCAGTACTTC.

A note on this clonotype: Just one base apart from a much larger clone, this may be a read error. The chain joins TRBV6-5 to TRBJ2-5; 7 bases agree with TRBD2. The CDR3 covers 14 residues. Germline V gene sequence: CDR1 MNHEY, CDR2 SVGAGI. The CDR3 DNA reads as TGTGACAGCAGGGAGCGGGAAATGAGAGAGACCCAGTACTTC. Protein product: CDSREREMRETQYF.

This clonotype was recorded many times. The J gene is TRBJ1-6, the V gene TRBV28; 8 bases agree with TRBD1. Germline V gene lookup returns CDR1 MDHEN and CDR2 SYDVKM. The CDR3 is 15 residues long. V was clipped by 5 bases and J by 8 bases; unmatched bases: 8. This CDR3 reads CASSPTGAGDSPLHF. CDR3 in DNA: TGTGCCAGCAGTCCGACAGGGGCTGGGGATTCACCCCTCCACTTT.

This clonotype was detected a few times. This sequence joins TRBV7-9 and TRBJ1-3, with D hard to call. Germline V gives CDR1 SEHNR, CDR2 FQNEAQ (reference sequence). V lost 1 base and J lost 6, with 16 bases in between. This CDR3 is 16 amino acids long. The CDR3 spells CASSLVTGLRANTIYF. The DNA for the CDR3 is TGTGCCAGCAGCTTAGTTACGGGCCTCCGTGCAAACACCATATATTTT.

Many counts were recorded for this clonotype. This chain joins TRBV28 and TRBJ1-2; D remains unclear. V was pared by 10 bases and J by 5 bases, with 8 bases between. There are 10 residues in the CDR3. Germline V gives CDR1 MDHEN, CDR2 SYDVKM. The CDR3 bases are TGTGCCACCCAGTTATATGGCTACACCTTC. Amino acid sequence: CATQLYGYTF.

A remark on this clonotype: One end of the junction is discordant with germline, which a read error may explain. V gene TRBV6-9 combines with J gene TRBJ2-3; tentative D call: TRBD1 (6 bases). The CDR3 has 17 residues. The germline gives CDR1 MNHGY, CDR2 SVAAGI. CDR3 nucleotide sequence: TGTGCCGGCAGTTCAACCGAGGACCTAAATAGGGGGGATACGCAGTATTTT. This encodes CAGSSTEDLNRGDTQYF.